These 32 T cell receptor beta chains were sequenced from one sample in a study of blood T cell repertoires in COVID-19. The protocol was immunoSEQ multiplex PCR, while the TCRdb copy is restricted to in-frame clones and leaves out a portion. The data contain under 200,000 clones, 88% of them singletons. Material for sequencing was PBMCs or T cells enriched from blood (not recorded which). These TCRs come from a woman in her forties or fifties who had recovered from COVID-19.

The chain is built from TRBV19 and TRBJ2-7; D is unresolved. The CDR3 totals 13 residues. CDR1 and CDR2 (germline): LNHDA, SQIVND (reference sequence). Trimming took off 3 bases at V and 2 bases at J, with 8 bases between the two ends. CDR3 amino acids: CASSITETYEQYF. In nucleotides, the CDR3 is TGTGCCAGTAGTATCACAGAAACCTACGAGCAGTACTTC.

The chain carries TRBV6-5 and TRBJ2-7, with 14 bases lining up with TRBD2. CDR1 MNHEY and CDR2 SVGAGI come from the germline V gene. V gave up 6 bases and J gave up 2 bases; unmatched junction bases: 3. The CDR3 totals 15 residues. CDR3 sequence reads: CASSRLAGGPYEQYF. CDR3 bases: TGTGCCAGCAGCCGACTAGCGGGGGGGCCCTACGAGCAGTACTTC.

This clone was detected only once. The chain combines TRBV4-2 with TRBJ1-2; the D gene is possibly TRBD1 (6 bases). CDR3 length equals 16 residues. Germline CDR1 and CDR2: LGHNA and YNFKEQ. Trimming stripped 5 bases from V and 6 bases from J, with 22 bases between. The CDR3 DNA sequence: TGTGCCAGCAGCACCCGGACAGCGACATCTTCCAATGGCTACACCTTC. It codes for CASSTRTATSSNGYTF.

This rearrangement joins TRBV5-1 to TRBJ2-7; D is perhaps TRBD1 (6 bases). V was clipped by 1 base and J by 3 bases, with 14 bases between them. Germline CDR1 and CDR2: SGHRS and YFSETQ. This CDR3 is 15 amino acids long. CDR3 loop: CASSLKSGQFYEQYF. DNA of the CDR3: TGCGCCAGCAGCTTGAAATCCGGACAGTTCTACGAGCAGTACTTC.

This clone was detected a few times. The CDR3 nucleotides are TGTGCCAGCAGCTCGCAGACAGGGAGGATTGGCTACACCTTC. Residues: CASSSQTGRIGYTF. The gene calls are TRBV7-2 and TRBJ1-2, with TRBD1 matching over 7 bases. The CDR3 is made up of 14 amino acids. V lost 4 bases to trimming and J lost 7 bases; unmatched junction nucleotides: 9. CDR1 and CDR2 from the germline V gene are SGHTA and FQGNSA.

The chain carries TRBV7-8 and TRBJ1-1; TRBD1 aligns across 10 bases. The CDR3 length is 15 residues. The V gene's germline CDR1 is SGHVS and CDR2 FQNEAQ. With 3 bases clipped from V and 0 bases from J, the junction kept 1 base outside the gene matches. CDR3 sequence (DNA): TGTGCCAGCAGCTTGGGACAGGGGATGAACACTGAAGCTTTCTTT. Translating it yields CASSLGQGMNTEAFF.

On this clone itself: The same CDR3 can be traced to other DNA sequences in this sample. The CDR3 here is CASSPGRNEQFF. The DNA for the CDR3 is TGTGCCAGCTCACCCGGTCGGAATGAGCAGTTCTTC. The chain couples TRBV18 to TRBJ2-1; D is ambiguous. The germline gives CDR1 KGHSH, CDR2 LQKENI. The CDR3 runs 12 residues. V lost 3 bases to trimming and J lost 7 bases, with 7 bases between them.

The chain combines TRBV7-9 with TRBJ1-1, with D possibly matching TRBD1 (5 bases). This CDR3 comprises 14 residues. Germline V gene sequence: CDR1 SEHNR, CDR2 FQNEAQ (reference sequence). V lost 7 bases and J lost 1, with 13 bases in between. Here the CDR3 DNA reads TGTGCCAGCACGGGACTCCCTAGGAACACTGAAGCTTTCTTT. This sequence encodes CASTGLPRNTEAFF. Supplemented by reference TRBV7-9 and TRBJ1-1, the full variable domain reads DTGVSQNPRHKITKRGQNVTFRCDPISEHNRLYWYRQTLGQGPEFLTYFQNEAQLEKSRLLSDRFSAERPKGSFSTLEIQRTEQGDSAMYLCASTGLPRNTEAFFGQGTRLTVV.

This clone was recorded once. The chain is built from TRBV6-5 and TRBJ2-5; 9 bases fit TRBD2. CDR1 and CDR2 from the germline V gene are MNHEY and SVGAGI. CDR3 length equals 14 residues. J was trimmed by 6 bases and V by 6 bases; bases with no gene match: 8. The CDR3 sequence: CASRLTSGSQTQYF. The CDR3 coding sequence is TGTGCCAGCAGACTTACTAGCGGGTCCCAGACCCAGTACTTC.

The chain joins TRBV11-3 to TRBJ1-1, with 8 positions matching TRBD1. The length of the CDR3 is 15 residues. Germline-derived CDR1 and CDR2 are SGHNT and YENEEA. The V and J ends lost 5 bases and 6 bases, in that order; junction bases with no gene match: 11. The CDR3: CASSPADRGRAEAFF. CDR3 coding DNA: TGTGCCAGCAGCCCGGCCGACAGGGGTCGGGCTGAAGCTTTCTTT.

This clone was detected only once. The rearrangement joins TRBV5-1 to TRBJ2-7, with 8 positions matching TRBD2. CDR3 length equals 15 residues. The ends lost 4 bases at V and 3 bases at J; junction bases unmatched: 9. CDR1 and CDR2 from the germline V gene are SGHRS and YFSETQ. This CDR3 is CASSPPLAANYEQYF. DNA for the CDR3: TGCGCCAGCAGCCCCCCACTAGCGGCTAACTACGAGCAGTACTTC.

DNA of the CDR3: TGTGCCAGCAGCGGGGGAGTTGGGACAGACTATGGCTACACCTTC. Translated, it gives CASSGGVGTDYGYTF. This chain uses TRBV5-4 with TRBJ1-2; TRBD1 aligns across 7 bases. This CDR3 region has 15 residues. V dropped 4 bases and J dropped 3; count of bases not matched to a gene: 9. Germline V lookup: CDR1 SGHNT, CDR2 YYREEE (reference sequence).

The rearrangement uses TRBV5-4 and TRBJ2-1; a weak D match, TRBD1 (6 bases). Germline V gene lookup returns CDR1 SGHNT and CDR2 YYREEE (reference sequence). There are 15 residues in the CDR3. The V end was cut by 4 bases, the J end by 1 base, with 12 bases between. CDR3 amino acids: CASSRGSISYNEQFF. DNA of the CDR3: TGTGCCAGCAGCAGGGGGTCAATATCCTACAATGAGCAGTTCTTC.

The CDR3 bases are TGTGCCAGCAGCCAACCTCAGTCCGGCTACACCTTC. This codes for CASSQPQSGYTF. The V gene is TRBV5-4, the J gene TRBJ1-2; no clear D. Looked up from germline, CDR1 is SGHNT and CDR2 is YYREEE (reference sequence). The CDR3 spans 12 residues. With 4 bases removed from V and 8 bases from J, the gap between germline ends came to 12 bases.

The rearrangement joins TRBV27 to TRBJ1-1; D perhaps matches TRBD1 (5 bases). Germline V gene sequence: CDR1 MNHEY, CDR2 SMNVEV (reference sequence). CDR3 length: 13 amino acids. Trimming shortened V by 8 bases and J by 7 bases, and 17 bases separated the two germline ends. CDR3 loop: CASAPGRAFEAFF. The CDR3 DNA follows: TGTGCCAGCGCCCCCGGCAGGGCGTTTGAAGCTTTCTTT.

The J gene is TRBJ1-4, the V gene TRBV10-2; no definite D call. The germline gives CDR1 WSHSY, CDR2 SAAADI. This CDR3 is built from 11 residues. V shed 5 bases and J shed 4 bases, with 2 bases lying between them. In DNA, the CDR3 is TGCGCCAGCAGTTATAATGAAAAACTGTTTTTT. This gives the protein CASSYNEKLFF.

CDR3 protein: CASSTSGRASTDTQYF. Here the CDR3 DNA reads TGTGCCAGCAGCACGTCCGGGAGGGCTAGCACAGATACGCAGTATTTT. The chain has TRBV7-2 and TRBJ2-3; 8 positions match TRBD2. CDR1 and CDR2 (germline): SGHTA, FQGNSA. The V and J ends lost 5 bases and 0 bases, in that order; junction bases with no gene match: 7. CDR3 length: 16 amino acids.

V and J are TRBV29-1 and TRBJ1-2, with D possibly matching TRBD1 (5 bases). CDR1 and CDR2 from the germline V gene are SQVTM and ANQGSEA. Trimming removed 7 bases from V and 0 bases from J, with 12 bases in between. CDR3 length equals 13 residues. The CDR3 DNA reads TGCAGCGCTGCGAGGGACTCTAACTATGGCTACACCTTC. The encoded protein is CSAARDSNYGYTF.

This chain connects TRBV11-2 to TRBJ2-2; D perhaps matches TRBD1 (6 bases). The CDR3 consists of 16 residues. Trimming cost V 2 bases and J 0 bases, with 10 bases left between them. Germline CDR1 reads SGHAT; CDR2 reads FQNNGV. This CDR3 reads CASSLKDRPNTGELFF. For the CDR3, the DNA is TGTGCCAGCAGCTTAAAAGACAGGCCGAACACCGGGGAGCTGTTTTTT. The full variable domain, completed using reference TRBV11-2 and TRBJ2-2, is EAGVAQSPRYKIIEKRQSVAFWCNPISGHATLYWYQQILGQGPKLLIQFQNNGVVDDSQLPKDRFSAERLKGVDSTLKIQPAKLEDSAVYLCASSLKDRPNTGELFFGEGSRLTVL.

The CDR3 here is CASSQGPGKLFF. The CDR3 region has the DNA TGTGCCAGCAGCCAAGGACCGGGAAAACTGTTTTTT. This rearrangement joins TRBV4-2 to TRBJ1-4, with D hard to call. Germline V lookup: CDR1 LGHNA, CDR2 YNFKEQ. Between the trimmed V and J ends, which lost 1 base and 10 bases, there was a span of 7 bases. This CDR3 is 12 amino acids long.

V gene TRBV29-1 combines with J gene TRBJ2-6, with D perhaps TRBD2 (6 bases). The germline V gene has CDR1 SQVTM and CDR2 ANQGSEA. V lost 0 bases to trimming and J lost 2 bases, with 17 bases between them. This CDR3 is 18 amino acids long. The CDR3 spells CSVEEGRNRWTGANVLTF. The CDR3 nucleotides are TGCAGCGTTGAAGAAGGGAGGAACAGGTGGACTGGGGCCAACGTCCTGACTTTC. Complete variable domain (other parts from reference TRBV29-1 and TRBJ2-6): SAVISQKPSRDICQRGTSLTIQCQVDSQVTMMFWYRQQPGQSLTLIATANQGSEATYESGFVIDKFPISRPNLTFSTLTVSNMSPEDSSIYLCSVEEGRNRWTGANVLTFGAGSRLTVL.

The J gene is TRBJ2-1, the V gene TRBV11-1; tentatively, D is TRBD1 (6 bases). The V end was cut by 3 bases, the J end by 9 bases, with 12 bases between. The CDR3 sequence is 13 residues long. CDR1 SGHAT and CDR2 FQDESV come from the germline V gene (reference sequence). For the CDR3, the DNA is TGTGCCAGCAGCTTCCCAGGGGTAGTTGAGCAGTTCTTC. This sequence encodes CASSFPGVVEQFF.

This clone is a singleton in its sample. J is TRBJ1-2 and V is TRBV19; 7 nucleotides line up with TRBD1. Germline V gives CDR1 LNHDA, CDR2 SQIVND (reference sequence). After removal of 10 bases from V and 3 bases from J, the junction contained 11 bases not matched to a gene. The CDR3 length is 14 residues. CDR3 protein: CATLPDRRYYGYTF. Here the CDR3 DNA reads TGTGCCACCCTACCGGACAGGAGATACTATGGCTACACCTTC.

This clone was seen a handful of times. The chain carries TRBV19 and TRBJ2-5; 7 bases map to TRBD1. The germline V gene has CDR1 LNHDA and CDR2 SQIVND (reference sequence). The CDR3 length is 13 residues. The V and J ends lost 5 bases and 5 bases, in that order; junction bases with no gene match: 5. CDR3 protein: CASSATGQETQYF. The CDR3 nucleotides are TGTGCCAGTAGTGCGACAGGGCAGGAGACCCAGTACTTC.

This chain's CDR3 is CASQSGTGVDEQFF. In nucleotides, the CDR3 is TGTGCCAGCCAGAGCGGGACAGGGGTCGATGAGCAGTTCTTC. The rearrangement uses TRBV3-1 (or the pseudogene TRBV3-2) and TRBJ2-1; 10 nucleotides align to TRBD1. Unmatched junction bases numbered 9, after V lost 8 bases and J lost 8 bases. The CDR3 is 14 amino acids. CDR1 and CDR2 from the germline V gene are LGHDT and YNNKEL (reference sequence).

The V gene is TRBV3-1 (or the pseudogene TRBV3-2), the J gene TRBJ1-2; 8 bases line up with TRBD1. Germline V CDR1 and CDR2: LGHDT, YNNKEL (reference sequence). This CDR3 region has 14 residues. V was clipped by 8 bases and J by 3 bases; unmatched bases: 8. The CDR3 loop reads CASGHRGRDYGYTF. The CDR3 DNA reads TGTGCCAGCGGTCACAGGGGGAGGGACTATGGCTACACCTTC.

The rearrangement links TRBV5-1 to TRBJ2-3, with unresolved D. CDR1 is SGHRS, CDR2 YFSETQ, per germline. The CDR3 runs 12 residues. Trimming cost V 4 bases and J 2 bases, with 5 bases left between them. CDR3 bases: TGCGCCAGCAGCGTCAACACAGATACGCAGTATTTT. Residues: CASSVNTDTQYF.

This chain links TRBV27 with TRBJ2-3, with no clear D. V lost 2 bases and J lost 4, with 10 bases in between. There are 14 residues in the CDR3. Germline V gene lookup returns CDR1 MNHEY and CDR2 SMNVEV (reference sequence). In DNA, the CDR3 is TGTGCCAGCAGTTTACCTTCCCGGGCAGATACGCAGTATTTT. Translated, it gives CASSLPSRADTQYF.

V and J are TRBV10-3 and TRBJ1-2; 11 nucleotides align to TRBD1. V lost 5 bases, J lost 7 bases, and 3 bases stayed unmatched. The CDR3 spans 13 residues. Germline V lookup: CDR1 ENHRY, CDR2 SYGVKD. CDR3 sequence (DNA): TGTGCCATCAGTACCGGGACAGGGGGTGGCTACACCTTC. This sequence encodes CAISTGTGGGYTF.

This clone appeared a single time. The genes are TRBV6-5 and TRBJ2-2; TRBD2 agrees at 12 bases. With V trimmed by 5 bases and J by 6 bases, 4 bases remained unmatched. This CDR3 has 15 amino acids. Germline assignment: CDR1 MNHEY and CDR2 SVGAGI. The CDR3 DNA sequence: TGTGCCAGCAGTAAAACTAGCGGGGGGTCCGGGGAGCTGTTTTTT. Translated, it gives CASSKTSGGSGELFF.

This clone was detected a few times. The chain combines TRBV2 with TRBJ1-4; D is perhaps TRBD1 (6 bases). V was pared by 6 bases and J by 10 bases, with 18 bases between. CDR3 length equals 14 residues. Germline V lookup: CDR1 SNHLY, CDR2 FYNNEI. The chain's CDR3 is CASRTGTRGAKLFF. DNA of the CDR3: TGTGCCAGCAGAACCGGGACAAGGGGAGCAAAACTGTTTTTT.

The rearrangement links TRBV19 to TRBJ2-7, with no clear D. Germline-derived CDR1 and CDR2 are LNHDA and SQIVND (reference sequence). The CDR3 runs to 15 residues. V was cut by 1 base and J by 0 bases, with 10 bases left in between. CDR3 region: CASSIGAAPSYEQYF. CDR3 sequence (DNA): TGTGCCAGTAGTATAGGGGCCGCTCCCTCCTACGAGCAGTACTTC.